These 31 T cell receptor beta chains share one sample of origin, sequenced in a study of cytomegalovirus exposure and HLA in healthy donors. The PCR used 60 Vbeta and 13 Jbeta primers. The method was immunoSEQ multiplex PCR; TCRdb's version includes in-frame clones alone and lacks a portion of them. Among 97,000 or so clones, about 60% were seen once, and the ten largest hold around 4.8%. The sample taken for sequencing was PBMCs. Every receptor here comes from a human donor in good health.

The chain employs TRBV30 and TRBJ1-1; TRBD1 agrees at 8 bases. The CDR3 is made up of 15 amino acids. Trimming at V came to 5 bases and at J to 0 bases, leaving 8 bases not matched to a gene. Germline loops: CDR1 GTSNPN, CDR2 SVGIG (reference sequence). The CDR3 here is CAWGRTGTMNTEAFF. The CDR3 DNA sequence: TGTGCCTGGGGGCGGACAGGGACCATGAACACTGAAGCTTTCTTT.

The chain uses TRBV5-1 and TRBJ2-7, with TRBD1 identical over 7 bases. The J segment lost 5 bases and the V segment lost 1 base, leaving 6 bases of the junction unmatched. This CDR3 comprises 14 residues. The germline V gene has CDR1 SGHRS and CDR2 YFSETQ. CDR3 sequence: CASSLWDSRHEQYF. The CDR3 nucleotides read TGCGCCAGCAGCTTGTGGGACAGCCGACACGAGCAGTACTTC.

The rearrangement joins TRBV11-2 to TRBJ1-3; 9 bases are a match to TRBD1. The V gene's germline CDR1 is SGHAT and CDR2 FQNNGV. The CDR3 has 16 amino acids. The V gene end was trimmed by 3 bases and the J gene end by 2 bases; junction bases not matched to a gene: 5. The CDR3 reads CASSFHRTGAGNTIYF. CDR3 nucleotides: TGTGCCAGCAGCTTTCATCGGACAGGGGCTGGAAACACCATATATTTT.

This clone was observed once. The rearrangement uses TRBV7-2 and TRBJ1-4; 7 bases match TRBD1. This CDR3 contains 16 residues. Germline-derived CDR1 and CDR2 are SGHTA and FQGNSA. Germline trimming cut 4 bases from V and 8 bases from J; bases unmatched to any gene: 13. CDR3 nucleotide sequence: TGTGCCAGCAGCTCCCAACAGGGGATCATGGGAGAAAAACTGTTTTTT. Translating gives CASSSQQGIMGEKLFF.

The sample holds a few counts of this clone. The chain is built from TRBV2 and TRBJ1-1; possibly TRBD1 for D (6 bases). This CDR3 is 13 amino acids long. Germline V gene sequence: CDR1 SNHLY, CDR2 FYNNEI. V lost 4 bases, J lost 2 bases, and 8 bases lay in between. CDR3 sequence (DNA): TGTGCCAGCAGTGCGGGGGGCAACACTGAAGCTTTCTTT. Encoded protein: CASSAGGNTEAFF.

The V and J genes are TRBV15 and TRBJ1-5; D not certain. The germline V gene encodes CDR1 LNHNV and CDR2 YYDKDF (reference sequence). Between the trimmed V and J ends, which lost 0 bases and 2 bases, there was a span of 23 bases. There are 20 residues in the CDR3. The CDR3: CATSRDSFEGLVLGNQPQHF. DNA of the CDR3: TGTGCCACCAGCAGAGATTCATTTGAGGGTCTTGTACTCGGCAATCAGCCCCAGCATTTT.

Notes on this clone: Other DNA sequences in this specimen translate into the identical CDR3. The J gene is TRBJ1-1, the V gene TRBV19; D call uncertain. Germline V CDR1 and CDR2: LNHDA, SQIVND (reference sequence). Between the trimmed V and J ends, which lost 5 bases and 0 bases, there was a span of 7 bases. The CDR3 is made up of 13 amino acids. The CDR3 here is CASSWQVNTEAFF. The CDR3 DNA sequence: TGTGCCAGTAGTTGGCAGGTGAACACTGAAGCTTTCTTT.

V and J are TRBV11-3 and TRBJ2-1; D is unresolved. Trimming left V 3 bases short and J 10 bases short, with 13 bases between. The CDR3 extends over 13 amino acids. Germline loops: CDR1 SGHNT, CDR2 YENEEA. CDR3 in amino acids: CASSFTPKREQFF. The CDR3 DNA is TGTGCCAGCAGCTTCACGCCCAAGAGGGAGCAGTTCTTC. Full variable domain (rest looked up from reference TRBV11-3 and TRBJ2-1): EAGVVQSPRYKIIEKKQPVAFWCNPISGHNTLYWYLQNLGQGPELLIRYENEEAVDDSQLPKDRFSAERLKGVDSTLKIQPAELGDSAVYLCASSFTPKREQFFGPGTRLTVL.

The rearrangement joins TRBV6-4 to TRBJ1-6; a weak D match, TRBD1 (5 bases). In germline, CDR1 is MRHNA, CDR2 SNTAGT. The CDR3 is 14 amino acids. V was cut by 6 bases and J by 10 bases, with 16 bases left in between. The CDR3 loop is CASSPGVGESPLHF. As DNA, the CDR3 is TGTGCCAGCAGCCCTGGGGTAGGGGAATCACCCCTCCACTTT.

This clone turned up a few times. The J gene is TRBJ2-7, the V gene TRBV19; unclear D gene. CDR3 length: 11 residues. From germline, CDR1 is LNHDA and CDR2 SQIVND (reference sequence). V lost 5 bases to trimming and J lost 6 bases, with 8 bases between them. The CDR3: CASSSGGEQYF. As DNA, the CDR3 is TGTGCCAGTAGTTCAGGTGGCGAGCAGTACTTC. The full variable domain, its missing parts supplied by reference TRBV19 and TRBJ2-7, is DGGITQSPKYLFRKEGQNVTLSCEQNLNHDAMYWYRQDPGQGLRLIYYSQIVNDFQKGDIAEGYSVSREKKESFPLTVTSAQKNPTAFYLCASSSGGEQYFGPGTRLTVT.

The sample holds a few counts of this clone. V is TRBV21-1 and J is TRBJ1-2; TRBD1 is taken as the D call from the table, unchecked against the DNA. TRBV21-1 is tagged as a pseudogene. The CDR3 has 14 residues. The CDR3 nucleotides are TGTGCCAGCAGCAAAGGGCAGGGGGCGAAGGGCTACACCTTC. Translated, it gives CASSKGQGAKGYTF.

As to this clone: This CDR3 is missing its conserved last phenylalanine or tryptophan, likely due to a read error. The chain uses TRBV5-1 and TRBJ2-3, with TRBD2 identical over 8 bases. The CDR3 has 16 residues. The germline V gene encodes CDR1 SGHRS and CDR2 YFSETQ. V shed 2 bases and J 2 bases; nucleotides not matched to a gene: 7. The CDR3 protein is CASSLNVGLDTDTQYL. The CDR3 region has the DNA TGCGCCAGCAGCTTAAATGTGGGACTAGACACAGATACGCAGTATCTT.

The chain is built from TRBV30 and TRBJ1-5, with a weak D call TRBD1 (5 bases). The CDR3 is 13 amino acids. Germline V CDR1 and CDR2: GTSNPN, SVGIG (reference sequence). The V end lost 2 bases, the J end lost 5 bases, and 10 bases lay between the germline ends. Here the CDR3 DNA reads TGTGCCTGGAGTAAGCAGGGTGATCAGCCCCAGCATTTT. Its translation: CAWSKQGDQPQHF.

As for this clone: One end of the junction varies from germline; a read error may be responsible. The rearrangement links TRBV27 to TRBJ2-6, with 10 bases fitting TRBD2. This CDR3 region has 20 residues. Germline CDR1 MNHEY, CDR2 SMNVEV (reference sequence). The CDR3 region is CASSLRWGPSGSSGANVLTF. CDR3 nucleotide sequence: TGTGCCAGTAGTTTAAGGTGGGGGCCTAGCGGGAGTTCTGGGGCCAACGTCCTGACTTTC.

The chain has TRBV20-1 and TRBJ1-1, with D perhaps TRBD1 (5 bases). Trimming took 6 bases from V and 8 from J, leaving 13 bases between them. CDR1 is DFQATT and CDR2 is SNEGSKA in the germline V gene (reference sequence). The CDR3 length is 11 residues. CDR3 nucleotide sequence: TGCAGTGCGGAAGCGGGGGACGAAGCTTTCTTT. Its translation: CSAEAGDEAFF.

The V gene is TRBV5-1, the J gene TRBJ2-7; tentatively, D is TRBD2 (6 bases). The V gene lost 5 bases and the J gene lost 4 bases, with 16 bases spanning the gap. Germline loops: CDR1 SGHRS, CDR2 YFSETQ. The CDR3 loop spans 14 amino acids. CDR3 bases: TGCGCCAGCAGGCGGGACTCCTCCCTATACGAGCAGTACTTC. Translated: CASRRDSSLYEQYF.

The V call is TRBV2, the J call TRBJ2-7; 9 bases agree with TRBD2. The length of the CDR3 is 16 residues. V lost 2 bases and J lost 6; bases outside the gene matches: 11. Germline V gives CDR1 SNHLY, CDR2 FYNNEI. CDR3: CASSESISGSNREQYF. The CDR3 DNA follows: TGTGCCAGCAGTGAATCTATTAGCGGGAGTAATCGCGAGCAGTACTTC.

This clone was seen more than once but under ten times. J is TRBJ1-5 and V is TRBV5-4, with D maybe TRBD1 (6 bases). Germline V gene lookup returns CDR1 SGHNT and CDR2 YYREEE (reference sequence). Trimming took 0 bases from V and 4 from J, leaving 8 bases between them. CDR3 length equals 14 residues. Written as DNA, the CDR3 is TGTGCCAGCAGCTTGGGGGGGACAAATCAGCCCCAGCATTTT. This sequence encodes CASSLGGTNQPQHF.

This rearrangement joins TRBV7-6 to TRBJ2-1, with TRBD2 identical over 10 bases. Germline values: CDR1 SGHVS, CDR2 FNYEAQ. J gave up 6 bases and V 1 base, and 15 bases lay outside the gene matches. The CDR3 is 19 residues long. CDR3 protein: CASSLEPLAGVDRRNEQFF. The CDR3 DNA is TGTGCCAGCAGCTTAGAACCCCTAGCGGGAGTTGATAGGCGCAATGAGCAGTTCTTC.

This clone was seen only a few times. The V and J genes are TRBV7-5 and TRBJ2-2; the D call in the table, TRBD2, was not verified against the DNA. TRBV7-5 is listed as a pseudogene. The CDR3 runs 16 residues. CDR3 in DNA: TGTGTCAGAAGCCCCTCCTCTAGCGATCACACCGGGGAGCTGTTTTTT. It encodes CVRSPSSSDHTGELFF.

V and J are TRBV6-5 and TRBJ2-1; TRBD1 is a possible D gene (6 bases). The germline V gene encodes CDR1 MNHEY and CDR2 SVGAGI. CDR3 length: 10 amino acids. V was pared by 10 bases and J by 7 bases, with 8 bases between. CDR3 DNA sequence: TGTGCCACAGGGGCGAATGAGCAGTTCTTC. Translation gives CATGANEQFF.

CDR3 in amino acids: CASSLGQGPLETQYF. The DNA for the CDR3 is TGCGCCAGCAGCTTGGGACAGGGACCATTGGAGACCCAGTACTTC. The V and J genes are TRBV5-1 and TRBJ2-5; 7 bases are shared with TRBD1. The junction had 7 bases not matched to a gene; V was cut back by 0 bases and J by 5 bases. Germline CDR1 is SGHRS and CDR2 is YFSETQ. CDR3 length equals 15 residues.

This rearrangement joins TRBV10-2 to TRBJ2-1; 8 nucleotides align to TRBD2. The V segment lost 3 bases and the J segment 6 bases; nucleotides outside the gene matches: 16. Germline V gene sequence: CDR1 WSHSY, CDR2 SAAADI. The CDR3 is 18 residues long. The CDR3, as DNA: TGCGCCAGCAGTGATCTCGGAGCGGGAGCCCGCCTGATCAATGAGCAGTTCTTC. Amino acids: CASSDLGAGARLINEQFF.

A remark on this clone: An end of the junction does not agree with germline; a read error may underlie this. This chain links TRBV7-7 with TRBJ1-5; 10 nucleotides match TRBD1. Germline values: CDR1 SSHAT, CDR2 FNYEAQ (reference sequence). The length of the CDR3 is 16 residues. CDR3 bases: TGTGCTAGCAGCTTAGTGGGGACAGGGGGCAATCAGCCCCAGCATTTT. Translation: CASSLVGTGGNQPQHF.

J is TRBJ2-1 and V is TRBV7-6, with D unresolved. CDR3 length: 15 amino acids. V was clipped by 5 bases and J by 0 bases, with 11 bases between them. From germline, CDR1 is SGHVS and CDR2 FNYEAQ. The CDR3 nucleotides are TGTGCCAGCAGCCGCGACAAAAACTCCTACAATGAGCAGTTCTTC. This encodes CASSRDKNSYNEQFF.

This rearrangement joins TRBV2 to TRBJ1-4; TRBD1 matches 9 bases. CDR1 and CDR2 from the germline V gene are SNHLY and FYNNEI. There are 15 residues in the CDR3. V gave up 7 bases and J gave up 6 bases; unmatched junction bases: 9. DNA for the CDR3: TGTGCCAGCACCGCTAGATGGGACAGGGATGAAAAACTGTTTTTT. Translated, it gives CASTARWDRDEKLFF.

This sequence joins TRBV7-8 and TRBJ2-1; 10 bases fit TRBD2. CDR1 is SGHVS, CDR2 FQNEAQ, per germline. This CDR3 contains 16 residues. The V and J ends lost 5 bases and 7 bases, in that order; junction bases with no gene match: 11. Here the CDR3 reads CASSPLTSGFGNEQFF. CDR3 DNA: TGTGCCAGCAGCCCGCTGACTAGCGGGTTCGGAAATGAGCAGTTCTTC.

The V and J genes are TRBV21-1 and TRBJ2-1; TRBD1, as called in the table, went unchecked against the DNA. TRBV21-1 is a recognized pseudogene. The CDR3 has 17 residues. Written as DNA, the CDR3 is TGTGCCTCCCCCAGGCGGTCGGGGACAGACACCTACAATGAGCAGTTCTTC. The encoded protein is CASPRRSGTDTYNEQFF.

V usage is TRBV11-2 and J usage is TRBJ2-3; D not certain. This CDR3 region has 13 residues. Germline CDR1 is SGHAT and CDR2 is FQNNGV. Trimming took 2 bases from V and 3 from J, leaving 6 bases between them. The CDR3 loop is CASSLFGTDTQYF. In nucleotides, the CDR3 is TGTGCCAGCAGCTTATTCGGTACAGATACGCAGTATTTT.

This chain joins TRBV11-2 and TRBJ1-4, with D possibly matching TRBD1 (6 bases). CDR3 length equals 16 residues. Per the germline V gene, CDR1 is SGHAT and CDR2 is FQNNGV. V shed 1 base and J shed 3 bases, with 12 bases lying between them. CDR3 DNA: TGTGCCAGCAGCTTAGGATTCAGGGGCGCTAATGAAAAACTGTTTTTT. Its translation: CASSLGFRGANEKLFF.

The chain combines TRBV18 with TRBJ2-7; 8 bases are shared with TRBD2. This CDR3 has 14 amino acids. Per the germline V gene, CDR1 is KGHSH and CDR2 is LQKENI. J was trimmed by 0 bases and V by 5 bases; bases with no gene match: 3. The chain's CDR3 is CASSARGGSYEQYF. The CDR3 DNA reads as TGTGCCAGCTCAGCCCGGGGGGGCTCCTACGAGCAGTACTTC.